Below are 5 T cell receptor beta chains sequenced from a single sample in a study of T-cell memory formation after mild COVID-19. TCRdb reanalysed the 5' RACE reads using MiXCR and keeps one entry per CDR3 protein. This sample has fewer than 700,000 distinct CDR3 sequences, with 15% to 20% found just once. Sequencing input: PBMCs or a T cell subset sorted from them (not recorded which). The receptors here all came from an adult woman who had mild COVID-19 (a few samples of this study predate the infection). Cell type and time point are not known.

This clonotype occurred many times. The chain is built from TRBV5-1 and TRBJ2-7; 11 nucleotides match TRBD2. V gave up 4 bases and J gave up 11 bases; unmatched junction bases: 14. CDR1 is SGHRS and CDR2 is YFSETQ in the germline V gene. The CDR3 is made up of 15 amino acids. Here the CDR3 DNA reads TGCGCCAGCAGCCCGGGGACTAGCGGAACACTCAGGGAGTACTTC. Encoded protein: CASSPGTSGTLREYF. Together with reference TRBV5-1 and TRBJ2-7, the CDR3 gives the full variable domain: KAGVTQTPRYLIKTRGQQVTLSCSPISGHRSVSWYQQTPGQGLQFLFEYFSETQRNKGNFPGRFSGRQFSNSRSEMNVSTLELGDSALYLCASSPGTSGTLREYFGPGTRLTVT.

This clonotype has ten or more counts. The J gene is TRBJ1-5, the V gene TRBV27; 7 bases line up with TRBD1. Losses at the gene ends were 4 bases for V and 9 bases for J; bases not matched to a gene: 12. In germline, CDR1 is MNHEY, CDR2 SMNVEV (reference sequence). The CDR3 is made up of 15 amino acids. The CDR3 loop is CASSSYRDSEGPQHF. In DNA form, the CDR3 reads TGTGCCAGCAGTTCTTACCGGGACAGCGAGGGGCCCCAGCATTTT.

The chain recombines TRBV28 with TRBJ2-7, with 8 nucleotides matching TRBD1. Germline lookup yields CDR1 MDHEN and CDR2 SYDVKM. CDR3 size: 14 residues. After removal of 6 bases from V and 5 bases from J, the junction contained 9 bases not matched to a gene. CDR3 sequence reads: CASSFAGQVHEQYF. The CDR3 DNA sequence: TGTGCCAGCAGCTTCGCGGGACAGGTCCACGAGCAGTACTTC. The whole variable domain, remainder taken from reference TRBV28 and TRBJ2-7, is DVKVTQSSRYLVKRTGEKVFLECVQDMDHENMFWYRQDPGLGLRLIYFSYDVKMKEKGDIPEGYSVSREKKERFSLILESASTNQTSMYLCASSFAGQVHEQYFGPGTRLTVT.

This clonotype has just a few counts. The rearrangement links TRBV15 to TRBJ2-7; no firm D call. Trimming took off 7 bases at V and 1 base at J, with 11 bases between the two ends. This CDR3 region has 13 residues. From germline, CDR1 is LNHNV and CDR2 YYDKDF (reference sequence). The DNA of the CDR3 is TGTGCCACCAAGTTTGACGGTTCCTACGAGCAGTACTTC. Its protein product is CATKFDGSYEQYF.

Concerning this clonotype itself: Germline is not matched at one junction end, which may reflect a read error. DNA for the CDR3: TGTGCTAGCAGCCCACGGGGTAGTGGGAGCACCGGGGAGCTGTTTTTT. This translates into CASSPRGSGSTGELFF. The chain carries TRBV7-7 and TRBJ2-2; a possible D gene is TRBD2 (5 bases). CDR1 SSHAT and CDR2 FNYEAQ come from the germline V gene (reference sequence). The CDR3 is 16 amino acids.